Listed here are 18 T cell receptor beta chains from one sample, sequenced in a study of response to subunit inactivated influenza vaccine. Using its own MiXCR run on the RT-PCR reads, TCRdb lists one record per CDR3 protein. Seen here are about 650,000 distinct CDR3 sequences, 12% to 15% observed once, and the top ten hold about 7.4%. Source: PBMCs from blood, taken around two weeks before vaccination. Receptor source: a man aged 45-65 years who received an inactivated influenza vaccine.

This chain links TRBV5-1 with TRBJ2-7; TRBD1 aligns across 11 bases. CDR3 length equals 16 residues. The germline gives CDR1 SGHRS, CDR2 YFSETQ. The V gene end was trimmed by 1 base and the J gene end by 6 bases; junction bases not matched to a gene: 9. CDR3 sequence: CASSLFQGQGAGEQYF. As DNA, the CDR3 is TGCGCCAGCAGCTTGTTCCAAGGACAGGGGGCTGGCGAGCAGTACTTC.

This clonotype was observed at least ten times. The J gene is TRBJ2-1, the V gene TRBV14; 8 bases line up with TRBD1. Trimming took 1 base from V and 5 from J; bases not matched to a gene: 4. CDR1 is SGHDN and CDR2 is FVKESK in the germline V gene. The CDR3 length is 15 residues. The CDR3 here is CASSQGTGTNNEQFF. CDR3 DNA sequence: TGTGCCAGCAGCCAAGGGACAGGGACGAACAATGAGCAGTTCTTC.

This clonotype was recorded a few times. The chain couples TRBV12-3 or TRBV12-4 to TRBJ2-3; 9 bases line up with TRBD2. The CDR3 has 16 residues. The junction had 8 bases not matched to a gene; V was cut back by 5 bases and J by 2 bases. The CDR3 here is CASSRLLAGYTDTQYF. The CDR3 DNA reads as TGTGCCAGCAGTCGACTGCTAGCGGGGTACACAGATACGCAGTATTTT.

This clonotype was counted at least ten times. The rearrangement links TRBV4-2 to TRBJ2-3, with a tentative D call TRBD2 (6 bases). Trimming stripped 2 bases from V and 4 bases from J, with 13 bases between. This CDR3 is built from 15 residues. In germline, CDR1 is LGHNA, CDR2 YNFKEQ. CDR3 loop: CASSQSRGAADTQYF. DNA of the CDR3: TGTGCCAGCAGCCAATCCCGCGGGGCCGCAGATACGCAGTATTTT.

This clonotype showed up just a few times. The V and J genes are TRBV27 and TRBJ1-2; TRBD1 matches 10 bases. This CDR3 is built from 16 residues. V was pared by 8 bases and J by 7 bases, with 16 bases of the junction left unmatched. The germline V gene encodes CDR1 MNHEY and CDR2 SMNVEV (reference sequence). The CDR3 region has the DNA TGTGCCAGCGCCTCTAGCCCCCGACAGGGGGCGGGTGGCTACACCTTC. Its translation is CASASSPRQGAGGYTF.

There are a few counts of this clonotype. This chain connects TRBV11-2 to TRBJ2-7; 14 bases agree with TRBD2. Trimming removed 6 bases from V and 7 bases from J; junction bases left unmatched: 11. The germline gives CDR1 SGHAT, CDR2 FQNNGV. This CDR3 is built from 16 residues. CDR3 residues: CASSTPRTSGGYEQYF. In nucleotides, the CDR3 is TGTGCCAGCAGTACTCCCCGGACTAGCGGGGGGTATGAGCAGTACTTC.

This clonotype occurred many times. The J gene is TRBJ1-1, the V gene TRBV24-1; a weak D match, TRBD1 (6 bases). Germline V CDR1 and CDR2: KGHDR, SFDVKD. This CDR3 has 13 residues. With 8 bases removed from V and 0 bases from J, the gap between germline ends came to 9 bases. The CDR3 is CATKDRLNTEAFF. The CDR3 DNA reads TGTGCCACCAAGGACAGACTGAACACTGAAGCTTTCTTT.

This rearrangement joins TRBV24-1 to TRBJ2-2; D not resolved. CDR3 length: 16 amino acids. With 4 bases removed from V and 1 base from J, the gap between germline ends came to 12 bases. Per the germline V gene, CDR1 is KGHDR and CDR2 is SFDVKD. CDR3 in DNA: TGTGCCACCAGTGACTACGACGACTTGAACACCGGGGAGCTGTTTTTT. It specifies CATSDYDDLNTGELFF.

This clonotype was seen only a few times. CDR3 in DNA: TGCGCCAGCAGCCAAGCCCAGGGTGTGGGGTATGGCTACACCTTC. Translated, it gives CASSQAQGVGYGYTF. The J gene is TRBJ1-2, the V gene TRBV4-1, with D possibly matching TRBD1 (5 bases). The germline CDR1 and CDR2 sequences are MGHRA and YSYEKL. The germline V and J ends were trimmed by 1 base and 5 bases, with 14 bases remaining between them. The CDR3 has 15 residues.

The chain recombines TRBV11-1 with TRBJ2-1, with a tentative D call TRBD2 (5 bases). CDR3 length: 15 amino acids. CDR1 is SGHAT and CDR2 is FQDESV in the germline V gene (reference sequence). V was clipped by 6 bases and J by 4 bases, with 16 bases between them. CDR3 region: CASSRRTAGYNEQFF. The CDR3 coding sequence is TGTGCCAGCAGTAGGAGGACGGCAGGATACAATGAGCAGTTCTTC.

This clonotype was seen a few times. The genes are TRBV7-9 and TRBJ2-7; D is possibly TRBD1 or TRBD2 (5 bases each). Germline V gene sequence: CDR1 SEHNR, CDR2 FQNEAQ (reference sequence). V dropped 5 bases and J dropped 6 bases, with 17 bases sitting between them. CDR3 length: 14 residues. DNA for the CDR3: TGTGCCAGCAGCCGGACCCGGGACCTAGGCGAGCAGTACTTC. Its translation: CASSRTRDLGEQYF.

J is TRBJ2-3 and V is TRBV6-2 or TRBV6-3; 11 bases map to TRBD2. CDR3 length: 16 amino acids. Germline trimming cut 6 bases from V and 2 bases from J; bases unmatched to any gene: 7. The V gene's germline CDR1 is MNHEY and CDR2 SVGEGT. The CDR3 protein is CASSRGLAGITDTQYF. The DNA of the CDR3 is TGTGCCAGCAGCCGAGGACTAGCGGGTATCACAGATACGCAGTATTTT.

This clonotype was counted a few times. The genes are TRBV4-1 and TRBJ2-1; 13 bases map to TRBD2. After removal of 0 bases from V and 7 bases from J, the junction contained 6 bases not matched to a gene. Germline V lookup: CDR1 MGHRA, CDR2 YSYEKL. This CDR3 is 17 amino acids long. The CDR3 protein is CASSQEATSGGKNEQFF. In DNA, the CDR3 is TGCGCCAGCAGCCAAGAGGCGACTAGCGGGGGGAAAAATGAGCAGTTCTTC.

This clonotype was detected a few times. The chain is built from TRBV7-2 and TRBJ1-1; D unresolved. CDR3 size: 15 residues. Germline V gene data show CDR1 as SGHTA and CDR2 as FQGNSA. The V and J ends lost 1 base and 0 bases respectively, with 9 bases between them. For the CDR3, the DNA is TGTGCCAGCAGCTTAGGCGGAGCTATGAACACTGAAGCTTTCTTT. Translation: CASSLGGAMNTEAFF.

In this sample, this clonotype turned up many times. The chain combines TRBV12-3 or TRBV12-4 with TRBJ1-3, with unresolved D. With 2 bases removed from V and 0 bases from J, the gap between germline ends came to 5 bases. CDR3 length: 14 residues. CDR3 coding DNA: TGTGCCAGCAGTTTACTTGGCTCTGGAAACACCATATATTTT. As protein: CASSLLGSGNTIYF.

This clonotype was found a few times. The chain combines TRBV28 with TRBJ2-7; D gene uncertain. The germline V gene encodes CDR1 MDHEN and CDR2 SYDVKM. Trimming shortened V by 3 bases and J by 6 bases, and 6 bases separated the two germline ends. The CDR3 consists of 11 residues. The CDR3 sequence: CASSFQTEQYF. DNA of the CDR3: TGTGCCAGCAGTTTCCAAACCGAGCAGTACTTC.

This chain connects TRBV10-3 to TRBJ2-7; TRBD2 is a possible D gene (6 bases). V lost 6 bases and J 0 bases, leaving 9 bases between the germline ends. Germline V gene data show CDR1 as ENHRY and CDR2 as SYGVKD. This CDR3 is 13 amino acids long. Here the CDR3 DNA reads TGTGCCATCAGGCGGGACCGCTCCTACGAGCAGTACTTC. The encoded protein is CAIRRDRSYEQYF.

This clonotype was observed a handful of times. This rearrangement joins TRBV10-3 to TRBJ2-7, with D perhaps TRBD2 (6 bases). The CDR3 consists of 17 residues. Per the germline V gene, CDR1 is ENHRY and CDR2 is SYGVKD. V shed 2 bases and J shed 0 bases, with 17 bases lying between them. The CDR3 region has the DNA TGTGCCATCAGTGAGGGTAATGGGCGGGAAAGCTCCTACGAGCAGTACTTC. Protein product: CAISEGNGRESSYEQYF.